Listed below are T cell receptor beta chains from one sample, sequenced in a study of cytomegalovirus exposure and HLA in healthy donors. Method: immunoSEQ multiplex PCR; TCRdb's copy keeps in-frame clones and lacks some. The data contain about 130,000 clones, 85% to 95% of them singletons. Specimen: PBMCs. The receptors were gathered from a woman aged 18-29 years in good health and CMV-seronegative. The CDR3 runs from the conserved cysteine through the conserved F or W. Each record gives: clone size, V gene, J gene, D gene, CDR3 protein, CDR3 DNA. D genes are given only for firm matches. A row's size may be missing; if present it is once, few, many or a size class.

>once|TRBV4-1|TRBJ1-3|.
CASSHDGQGERNTIYF
TGCGCCAGCAGCCATGATGGGCAGGGCGAGCGAAACACCATATATTTT
>.|TRBV28|TRBJ2-1|.
CASSLDRRGNEQFF
TGTGCCAGCAGTTTAGATCGACGAGGCAATGAGCAGTTCTTC
>.|TRBV5-1|TRBJ2-3|TRBD2
CASSLDGGVSTDTQYF
TGCGCCAGCAGCTTGGATGGGGGGGTCAGCACAGATACGCAGTATTTT
>.|TRBV19|TRBJ2-2|.
CASSAGRLNTGELFF
TGTGCCAGTTCGGCTGGAAGACTGAACACCGGGGAGCTGTTTTTT
>.|TRBV4-1|TRBJ1-2|.
CASSPSAGKNYGYTF
TGCGCCAGCAGCCCATCGGCAGGCAAAAACTATGGCTACACCTTC
>.|TRBV28|TRBJ2-5|.
CASCQDTQETQYF
TGTGCCAGCTGCCAGGACACCCAAGAGACCCAGTACTTC
>.|TRBV12-5|TRBJ2-1|TRBD2
CASGLILAGVSYNEQFF
TGTGCTAGTGGTTTGATCCTAGCGGGGGTCTCCTACAATGAGCAGTTCTTC
>once|TRBV6-6|TRBJ2-7|.
CASSYLSGHIDYEQYF
TGTGCCAGCAGTTACCTATCGGGACACATAGACTACGAGCAGTACTTC
>few|TRBV7-2|TRBJ1-1|TRBD1
CASSFPYLARGGGTEAFF
TGTGCCAGCAGCTTCCCTTATTTGGCGAGAGGGGGCGGAACTGAAGCTTTCTTT
>.|TRBV5-1|TRBJ2-7|TRBD1
CASSLEGGQDEQYF
TGCGCCAGCAGCTTGGAGGGGGGACAGGACGAGCAGTACTTC
>once|TRBV30|TRBJ2-2|TRBD2
CAWSTLTSGRARTGELFF
TGTGCCTGGAGTACTCTTACTAGCGGGAGGGCGAGGACCGGGGAGCTGTTTTTT
>.|TRBV5-1|TRBJ1-1|.
CASSGIGVTEAFF
TGCGCCAGCAGCGGTATAGGAGTCACTGAAGCTTTCTTT
>.|TRBV28|TRBJ2-7|TRBD2
CASSSIGTSGGANF
TGTGCCAGCAGCTCAATAGGGACTAGCGGGGGGGCTAACTTC
>.|TRBV25-1|TRBJ1-1|.
CASSSSGGIPEAFF
TGTGCCAGCAGTTCATCTGGGGGGATCCCTGAAGCTTTCTTT
>.|TRBV6-6|TRBJ1-2|.
CASSSLGEAYGYTF
TGTGCCAGCAGTTCTTTAGGGGAGGCCTATGGCTACACCTTC
>.|TRBV5-1|TRBJ2-7|TRBD2
CASSPGPSGTQYEQYF
TGCGCCAGCAGCCCTGGTCCTAGCGGGACGCAATACGAGCAGTACTTC
>once|TRBV30|TRBJ2-5|.
CAWSVAEETQYF
TGTGCCTGGAGTGTAGCCGAAGAGACCCAGTACTTC
>.|TRBV6-5|TRBJ2-3|TRBD2
CASSYSSGGRTDTQYF
TGTGCCAGCAGTTACTCTAGCGGGGGGCGCACAGATACGCAGTATTTT
>.|TRBV7-6|TRBJ1-5|.
CASSLGSGWFQPQHF
TGTGCCAGCAGCTTAGGGTCCGGTTGGTTTCAGCCCCAGCATTTT
>.|TRBV18|TRBJ2-7|TRBD2
CASTYAGDHSYEQYF
TGTGCCAGCACCTATGCGGGGGACCACTCCTACGAGCAGTACTTC
>.|TRBV28|TRBJ2-3|.
CASSFRQATQYF
TGTGCCAGCAGTTTCCGACAGGCTACGCAGTATTTT
>.|TRBV6-6|TRBJ1-1|TRBD1
CATQGQGGSSNTEAFF
TGTGCCACCCAGGGACAGGGAGGTTCATCGAACACTGAAGCTTTCTTT
>.|TRBV6-1|TRBJ1-6|.
CASSEATGANSPLHF
TGTGCCAGCAGTGAAGCAACAGGAGCTAATTCACCCCTCCACTTT
>.|TRBV27|TRBJ2-3|TRBD1
CASSLRTGGVTDTQYF
TGTGCCAGCAGTTTAAGGACAGGGGGCGTCACAGATACGCAGTATTTT